These 25 T cell receptor beta chains share one sample of origin, sequenced in a study of radiotherapy plus CTLA-4 blockade in lung cancer. Using immunoSEQ multiplex PCR, the repertoire was profiled, and TCRdb retains in-frame clones only, with some absent. The sample contains 85,000 to 100,000 clones, more than 70% of which appear only once. Sequencing used peripheral blood, obtained from a patient treated with radiotherapy plus ipilimumab. The source of these receptors is a human donor with non-small cell lung cancer that progressed on radiotherapy plus ipilimumab.

The gene calls are TRBV9 and TRBJ2-3, with D perhaps matching TRBD1 or TRBD2 (5 bases each). The germline V and J ends were trimmed by 0 bases and 1 base, with 12 bases remaining between them. The CDR3 sequence is 16 residues long. In germline, CDR1 is SGDLS, CDR2 YYNGEE. CDR3 sequence: CASSVDASGRTDTQYF. The CDR3 DNA reads TGTGCCAGCAGCGTAGATGCGTCGGGGCGCACAGATACGCAGTATTTT.

V and J are TRBV5-5 and TRBJ2-7, with D maybe TRBD2 (5 bases). V lost 5 bases to trimming and J lost 3 bases, with 12 bases between them. The CDR3 runs to 13 residues. Germline CDR1 and CDR2: SGHKS and YYEKEE (reference sequence). As DNA, the CDR3 is TGTGCCAGCAGGTTGAGAGGAGGCTACGAGCAGTACTTC. It is translated as CASRLRGGYEQYF.

This chain connects TRBV7-3 to TRBJ2-1; no clear D gene. The V gene lost 4 bases and the J gene lost 8 bases, with 12 bases spanning the gap. Germline CDR1 SGHTA, CDR2 FQGTGA. The CDR3 loop spans 13 amino acids. The CDR3 protein is CASSSSDGYEQFF. The CDR3 region has the DNA TGTGCCAGCAGCTCCTCGGACGGCTATGAGCAGTTCTTC.

The chain combines TRBV27 with TRBJ2-7, with 8 bases lining up with TRBD2. Trimming removed 6 bases from V and 9 bases from J; junction bases left unmatched: 7. This CDR3 contains 12 residues. The V gene's germline CDR1 is MNHEY and CDR2 SMNVEV (reference sequence). CDR3 loop: CASRLSGGAQYF. CDR3 sequence (DNA): TGTGCCAGCAGACTGAGCGGGGGTGCGCAGTACTTC.

The chain is built from TRBV25-1 and TRBJ1-4; TRBD1 agrees at 7 bases. This CDR3 comprises 16 residues. Germline-derived CDR1 and CDR2 are MGHDK and SYGVNS. Losses at the gene ends were 4 bases for V and 4 bases for J; bases not matched to a gene: 9. The CDR3 is CASSVGGGQINEKLFF. The CDR3 bases are TGTGCCAGCAGTGTGGGGGGGGGACAGATTAATGAAAAACTGTTTTTT.

The rearrangement joins TRBV29-1 to TRBJ2-3; maybe TRBD2 (5 bases). CDR3 length: 14 residues. CDR1 SQVTM and CDR2 ANQGSEA come from the germline V gene. Deletions cut 2 bases from V and 6 bases from J, with 15 bases between. This CDR3 is CSVERGNAYDTQYF. In DNA, the CDR3 is TGCAGCGTTGAAAGAGGGAACGCGTACGATACGCAGTATTTT.

The sample holds one count of this clone. V usage is TRBV5-4 and J usage is TRBJ2-3; weak D call: TRBD2 (5 bases). There are 15 residues in the CDR3. V was cut by 9 bases and J by 4 bases, with 21 bases left in between. The V gene's germline CDR1 is SGHNT and CDR2 YYREEE (reference sequence). For the CDR3, the DNA is TGTGCCACCCAAGTCACGTCCGGGGTGGCAGATACGCAGTATTTT. As protein: CATQVTSGVADTQYF.

The CDR3: CASSPRDRPGETQYF. CDR3 bases: TGTGCCAGCAGCCCTCGGGACAGGCCGGGTGAGACCCAGTACTTC. The J gene is TRBJ2-5, the V gene TRBV7-9; TRBD1 agrees at 8 bases. Germline CDR1 SEHNR, CDR2 FQNEAQ (reference sequence). V shed 5 bases, J shed 5 bases, and the junction held 10 bases outside the gene matches. The CDR3 extends over 15 amino acids.

The V and J genes are TRBV19 and TRBJ2-1, with 7 bases identical to TRBD1. The CDR3 is 14 amino acids. V was pared by 5 bases and J by 4 bases, with 5 bases of the junction left unmatched. Germline lookup yields CDR1 LNHDA and CDR2 SQIVND (reference sequence). The CDR3 DNA is TGTGCCAGTAGTCCCTGGACAGGATACAATGAGCAGTTCTTC. This gives the protein CASSPWTGYNEQFF.

This chain links TRBV7-9 with TRBJ1-2; D call uncertain. The CDR3 is 12 amino acids. V was cut by 1 base and J by 8 bases, with 8 bases left in between. CDR1 and CDR2 (germline): SEHNR, FQNEAQ (reference sequence). CDR3 region: CASSLEGVGYTF. Written as DNA, the CDR3 is TGTGCCAGCAGCTTAGAGGGTGTAGGCTACACCTTC.

J is TRBJ2-1 and V is TRBV30, with 12 bases matching TRBD2. Germline loops: CDR1 GTSNPN, CDR2 SVGIG (reference sequence). V was clipped by 2 bases and J by 9 bases; unmatched bases: 5. CDR3 length equals 14 residues. In DNA form, the CDR3 reads TGTGCCTGGAGTCTAGCGGGGGGGCGGACTGAGCAGTTCTTC. Protein sequence: CAWSLAGGRTEQFF.

The chain uses TRBV10-3 and TRBJ2-7; no firm D call. The ends were cut back, 5 bases at V and 2 bases at J, with 10 bases in the middle. This CDR3 comprises 13 residues. Germline CDR1 and CDR2: ENHRY and SYGVKD. CDR3 coding DNA: TGTGCCATCAGTATAGACAAGGCCTACGAGCAGTACTTC. Its translation is CAISIDKAYEQYF.

This clone has a handful of counts. The chain joins TRBV7-9 to TRBJ2-7; D remains unclear. Between the trimmed V and J ends, which lost 5 bases and 6 bases, there was a span of 14 bases. Germline values: CDR1 SEHNR, CDR2 FQNEAQ (reference sequence). This CDR3 comprises 13 residues. CDR3 protein: CASSPVRGLEQYF. The CDR3 DNA sequence: TGTGCCAGCAGCCCAGTGAGAGGTCTCGAGCAGTACTTC.

The V gene is TRBV6-1, the J gene TRBJ1-5; D unresolved. The CDR3 totals 13 residues. The V end lost 8 bases, the J end lost 4 bases, and 12 bases lay between the germline ends. Per the germline V gene, CDR1 is MNHNS and CDR2 is SASEGT. The CDR3 nucleotides are TGTGCCAGCGCGGCAGACCTAAATCAGCCCCAGCATTTT. Residues: CASAADLNQPQHF.

A single count supports this clone. The chain links TRBV2 to TRBJ1-2; D gene ambiguous. Germline V lookup: CDR1 SNHLY, CDR2 FYNNEI. V shed 2 bases and J shed 1 base, with 8 bases lying between them. The CDR3 runs 14 residues. CDR3 in amino acids: CASSEPGFNYGYTF. The CDR3 DNA reads TGTGCCAGCAGTGAACCGGGATTTAACTATGGCTACACCTTC.

J is TRBJ2-7 and V is TRBV28; 9 bases align to TRBD1. This CDR3 has 12 amino acids. The germline CDR1 and CDR2 sequences are MDHEN and SYDVKM. The V gene end was trimmed by 7 bases and the J gene end by 4 bases; junction bases not matched to a gene: 2. CDR3 DNA sequence: TGTGCCAGCAAGACAGGGGGGTACGAGCAGTACTTC. As protein: CASKTGGYEQYF.

This chain joins TRBV28 and TRBJ1-1; 8 bases are shared with TRBD1. CDR3 length: 19 amino acids. Trimming took 5 bases from V and 11 from J; bases not matched to a gene: 28. Germline V gives CDR1 MDHEN, CDR2 SYDVKM. The DNA for the CDR3 is TGTGCCAGCAGTAGGGGGGATCGGGACAGGAGAGAGGTGCAAATGTTCGCTTTCTTT. This codes for CASSRGDRDRREVQMFAFF.

V gene TRBV29-1 combines with J gene TRBJ2-7; the D is unclear. V was pared by 4 bases and J by 3 bases, with 4 bases between. The CDR3 loop spans 10 amino acids. Germline V gene lookup returns CDR1 SQVTM and CDR2 ANQGSEA. CDR3 in amino acids: CSVVDYEQYF. The CDR3 DNA sequence: TGCAGCGTTGTTGACTACGAGCAGTACTTC.

V and J are TRBV6-1 and TRBJ2-3; D possibly corresponds to TRBD2 (6 bases). Germline V gene sequence: CDR1 MNHNS, CDR2 SASEGT. The V end was cut by 6 bases, the J end by 1 base, with 11 bases between. The CDR3 spans 14 residues. CDR3: CASRRGSGTDTQYF. DNA of the CDR3: TGTGCCAGCAGGCGGGGTTCTGGCACAGATACGCAGTATTTT.

The table lists this clone with a few counts. V usage is TRBV7-2 and J usage is TRBJ1-5; D remains ambiguous. V lost 4 bases and J 6 bases, leaving 16 bases between the germline ends. CDR3 length: 15 amino acids. The V gene's germline CDR1 is SGHTA and CDR2 FQGNSA. This chain's CDR3 is CASSSGRAPSQPQHF. In DNA, the CDR3 is TGTGCCAGCAGCTCCGGGAGGGCCCCGTCTCAGCCCCAGCATTTT. Full variable domain (missing parts from reference TRBV7-2 and TRBJ1-5): GAGVSQSPSNKVTEKGKDVELRCDPISGHTALYWYRQSLGQGLEFLIYFQGNSAPDKSGLPSDRFSAERTGGSVSTLTIQRTQQEDSAVYLCASSSGRAPSQPQHFGDGTRLSIL.

This clone showed up just once. The V call is TRBV4-1, the J call TRBJ2-1; 10 nucleotides align to TRBD2. This CDR3 contains 15 residues. V lost 4 bases, J lost 9 bases, and 9 bases stayed unmatched. Germline loops: CDR1 MGHRA, CDR2 YSYEKL. The CDR3 loop is CASSRGTSDYGEQFF. Written as DNA, the CDR3 is TGCGCCAGCAGCCGCGGGACTAGCGATTATGGTGAGCAGTTCTTC.

V is TRBV7-9 and J is TRBJ2-5, with TRBD2 matching 11 bases. This CDR3 contains 16 residues. The germline gives CDR1 SEHNR, CDR2 FQNEAQ (reference sequence). Trimming cost V 2 bases and J 4 bases; bases outside gene matches: 6. The CDR3 DNA follows: TGTGCCAGCAGCTTACCGGGTAGCGGGAGGGCAGAGACCCAGTACTTC. Its translation is CASSLPGSGRAETQYF.

The chain combines TRBV7-9 with TRBJ1-2; 9 bases are a match to TRBD1. V trimming: 0 bases; J trimming: 2 bases; junction bases outside the gene matches: 7. The CDR3 has 17 amino acids. CDR1 and CDR2 (germline): SEHNR, FQNEAQ (reference sequence). This chain's CDR3 is CASSLAGTGFGNYGYTF. CDR3 DNA: TGTGCCAGCAGCTTAGCAGGGACAGGGTTTGGAAACTATGGCTACACCTTC. The whole variable domain, filled in from reference TRBV7-9 and TRBJ1-2, reads DTGVSQNPRHKITKRGQNVTFRCDPISEHNRLYWYRQTLGQGPEFLTYFQNEAQLEKSRLLSDRFSAERPKGSFSTLEIQRTEQGDSAMYLCASSLAGTGFGNYGYTFGSGTRLTVV.

The chain is built from TRBV30 and TRBJ1-1, with 9 nucleotides matching TRBD1. The CDR3 runs to 12 residues. Germline V gives CDR1 GTSNPN, CDR2 SVGIG (reference sequence). The V segment lost 0 bases and the J segment 10 bases; nucleotides outside the gene matches: 3. The CDR3 spells CAWSVNRGRAFF. The CDR3 coding sequence is TGTGCCTGGAGTGTAAACAGGGGGCGAGCTTTCTTT.

The chain is built from TRBV6-1 and TRBJ2-7; 10 bases are a match to TRBD2. The length of the CDR3 is 16 residues. Per the germline V gene, CDR1 is MNHNS and CDR2 is SASEGT. V lost 0 bases, J lost 2 bases, and 4 bases stayed unmatched. CDR3 in amino acids: CASSEALLAGAYEQYF. Here the CDR3 DNA reads TGTGCCAGCAGTGAAGCTCTTCTAGCGGGAGCCTACGAGCAGTACTTC.